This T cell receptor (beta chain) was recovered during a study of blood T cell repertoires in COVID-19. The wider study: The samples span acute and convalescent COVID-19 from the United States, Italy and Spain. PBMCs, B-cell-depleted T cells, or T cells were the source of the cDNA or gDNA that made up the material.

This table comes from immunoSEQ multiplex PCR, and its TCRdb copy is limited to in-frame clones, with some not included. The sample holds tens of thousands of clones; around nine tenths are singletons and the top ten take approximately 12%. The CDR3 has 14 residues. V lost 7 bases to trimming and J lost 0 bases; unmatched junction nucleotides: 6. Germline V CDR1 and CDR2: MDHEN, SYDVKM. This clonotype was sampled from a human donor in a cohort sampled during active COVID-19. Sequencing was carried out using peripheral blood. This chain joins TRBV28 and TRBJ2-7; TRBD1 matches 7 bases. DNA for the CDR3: TGTGCCAGCAACCGACGGGACAGCTCCTACGAGCAGTACTTC. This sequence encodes CASNRRDSSYEQYF.